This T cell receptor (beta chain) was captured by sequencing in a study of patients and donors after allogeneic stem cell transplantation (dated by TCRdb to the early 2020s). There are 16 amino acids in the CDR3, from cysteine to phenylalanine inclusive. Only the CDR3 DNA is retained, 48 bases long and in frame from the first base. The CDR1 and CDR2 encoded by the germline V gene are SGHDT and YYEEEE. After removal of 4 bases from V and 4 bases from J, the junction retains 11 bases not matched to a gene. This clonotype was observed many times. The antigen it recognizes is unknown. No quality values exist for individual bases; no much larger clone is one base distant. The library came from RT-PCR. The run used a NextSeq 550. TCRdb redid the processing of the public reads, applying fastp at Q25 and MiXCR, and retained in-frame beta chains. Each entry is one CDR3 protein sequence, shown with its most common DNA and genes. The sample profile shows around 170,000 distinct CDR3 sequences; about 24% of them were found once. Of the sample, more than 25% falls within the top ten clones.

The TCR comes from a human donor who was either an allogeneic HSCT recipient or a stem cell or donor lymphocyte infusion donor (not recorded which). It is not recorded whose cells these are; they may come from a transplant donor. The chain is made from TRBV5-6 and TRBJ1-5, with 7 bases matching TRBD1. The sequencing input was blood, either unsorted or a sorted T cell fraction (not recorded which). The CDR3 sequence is CASSLEGANLNQPQHF. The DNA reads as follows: TGTGCCAGCAGCCTGGAGGGGGCAAATCTGAATCAGCCCCAGCATTTT.